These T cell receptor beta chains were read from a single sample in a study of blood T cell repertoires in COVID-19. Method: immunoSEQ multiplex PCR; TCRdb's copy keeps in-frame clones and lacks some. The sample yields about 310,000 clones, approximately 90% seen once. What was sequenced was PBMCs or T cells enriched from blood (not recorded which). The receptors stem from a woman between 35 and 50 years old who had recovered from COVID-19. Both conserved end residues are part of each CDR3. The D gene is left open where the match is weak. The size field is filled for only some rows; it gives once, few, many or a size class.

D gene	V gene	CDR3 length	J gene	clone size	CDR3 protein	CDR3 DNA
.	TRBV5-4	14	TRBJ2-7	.	CASSTRSPEYEQYF	TGTGCCAGCAGTACCCGCTCACCGGAGTACGAGCAGTACTTC
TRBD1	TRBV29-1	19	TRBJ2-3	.	CSVEDRDRDLIRSTDTQYF	TGCAGCGTTGAAGATCGGGACAGGGACTTAATTCGTAGCACAGATACGCAGTATTTT
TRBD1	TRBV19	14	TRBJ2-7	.	CASSIQGAIYEQYF	TGTGCCAGTAGTATACAGGGGGCGATTTACGAGCAGTACTTC
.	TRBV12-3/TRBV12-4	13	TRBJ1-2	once	CASTSTGINGYTF	TGTGCCAGCACTTCGACAGGAATCAATGGCTACACCTTC
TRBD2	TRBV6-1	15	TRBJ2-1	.	CASSEVSGSYNEQFF	TGTGCCAGCAGTGAGGTTAGCGGGAGTTACAATGAGCAGTTCTTC
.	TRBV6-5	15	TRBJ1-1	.	CASSSQGRLNTEAFF	TGTGCCAGCAGTTCCCAGGGGAGATTGAACACTGAAGCTTTCTTT
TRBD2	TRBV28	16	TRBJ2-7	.	CASSQTGLAGTYEQYF	TGTGCCAGCAGCCAAACCGGACTAGCGGGGACCTACGAGCAGTACTTC
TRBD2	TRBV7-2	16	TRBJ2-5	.	CASSFGLAGGQETQYF	TGTGCCAGCAGCTTCGGACTAGCGGGAGGGCAAGAGACCCAGTACTTC
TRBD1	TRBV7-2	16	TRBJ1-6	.	CASSLFIGGGNSPLHF	TGTGCCAGCAGCCTATTTATAGGGGGCGGGAATTCACCCCTCCACTTT
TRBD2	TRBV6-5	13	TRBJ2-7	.	CAAGDSGTNEQYF	TGTGCCGCCGGGGATAGCGGGACAAACGAGCAGTACTTC
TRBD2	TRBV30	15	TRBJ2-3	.	CAWSVLAGVGDTQYF	TGTGCCTGGAGTGTTCTAGCGGGAGTAGGGGATACGCAGTATTTT
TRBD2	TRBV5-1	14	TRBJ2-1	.	CASSLVSGNNEQFF	TGCGCCAGCAGCTTGGTAAGCGGGAACAATGAGCAGTTCTTC
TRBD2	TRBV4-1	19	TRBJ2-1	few	CASSQVSGGSLGSYNEQFF	TGCGCCAGCAGCCAAGTTTCTGGCGGGAGCTTGGGGTCCTACAATGAGCAGTTCTTC
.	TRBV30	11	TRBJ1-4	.	CAFYSLEKLFF	TGTGCCTTCTACTCTCTAGAAAAACTGTTTTTT
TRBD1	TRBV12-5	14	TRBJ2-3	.	CASGWDRGKDTQYF	TGTGCTAGTGGTTGGGACAGGGGAAAAGATACGCAGTATTTT
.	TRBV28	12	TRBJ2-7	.	CASSYDSYEQYF	TGTGCCAGCAGCTATGACAGTTACGAGCAGTACTTC
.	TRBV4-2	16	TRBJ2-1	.	CASSQSYLASYNEQFF	TGTGCCAGCAGCCAAAGTTATCTAGCGAGCTACAATGAGCAGTTCTTC
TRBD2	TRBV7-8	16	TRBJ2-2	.	CASQWGLAGNTGELFF	TGTGCCAGTCAATGGGGGCTAGCGGGAAACACCGGGGAGCTGTTTTTT
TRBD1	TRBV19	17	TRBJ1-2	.	CASSPSGTGDSNYGYTF	TGTGCCAGTAGTCCTTCCGGGACAGGGGACAGTAACTATGGCTACACCTTC
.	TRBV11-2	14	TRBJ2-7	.	CASSLALGGNEQYF	TGTGCCAGCAGCTTAGCCCTTGGGGGGAACGAGCAGTACTTC
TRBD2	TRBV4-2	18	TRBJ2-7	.	CASSQQGYRTSGSYEQYF	TGTGCCAGCAGCCAACAAGGGTATCGGACTAGCGGTTCCTACGAGCAGTACTTC
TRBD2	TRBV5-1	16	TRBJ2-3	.	CASSLGLAELTDTQYF	TGCGCCAGCAGCTTGGGGCTAGCGGAGCTCACAGATACGCAGTATTTT
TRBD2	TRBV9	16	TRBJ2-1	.	CASSVELAGAKNEQFF	TGTGCCAGCAGCGTAGAGCTAGCGGGAGCGAAGAATGAGCAGTTCTTC
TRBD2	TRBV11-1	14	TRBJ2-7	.	CASSPRDYSYEQYF	TGTGCCAGCAGTCCAAGGGACTACTCCTACGAGCAGTACTTC
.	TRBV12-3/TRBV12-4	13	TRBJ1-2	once	CASSLPYSYGYTF	TGTGCCAGCAGCCTCCCCTATTCCTATGGCTACACCTTC
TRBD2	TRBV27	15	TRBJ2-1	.	CASSIAGGFYNEQFF	TGTGCCAGCAGTATCGCGGGGGGGTTTTACAATGAGCAGTTCTTC
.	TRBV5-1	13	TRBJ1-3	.	CASGAGAGNTIYF	TGCGCCAGTGGGGCTGGAGCGGGAAACACCATATATTTT
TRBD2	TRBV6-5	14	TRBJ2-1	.	CALAGGGSYNEQFF	TGTGCCTTAGCGGGGGGTGGTTCCTACAATGAGCAGTTCTTC
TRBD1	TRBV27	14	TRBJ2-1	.	CASSQGQGFHEQFF	TGTGCCAGCAGTCAGGGACAGGGGTTCCATGAGCAGTTCTTC
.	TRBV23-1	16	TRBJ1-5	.	CASSPNRVRSNQPQHF	TGCGCCAGCAGTCCCAACAGGGTGAGGAGCAATCAGCCCCAGCATTTT
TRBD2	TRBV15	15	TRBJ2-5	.	CATSRGLAGSETQYF	TGTGCCACCAGCAGGGGACTAGCGGGGTCGGAGACCCAGTACTTC
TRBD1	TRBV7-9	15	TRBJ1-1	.	CASSAPGQGYAEAFF	TGTGCCAGCAGCGCCCCGGGACAGGGGTACGCTGAAGCTTTCTTT
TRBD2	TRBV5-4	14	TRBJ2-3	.	CASRSGLGADTQYF	TGTGCCAGCAGATCGGGACTAGGTGCAGATACGCAGTATTTT
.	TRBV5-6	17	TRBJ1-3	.	CASSFSATGSSGNTIYF	TGTGCCAGCAGCTTCTCGGCCACAGGGAGCTCTGGAAACACCATATATTTT
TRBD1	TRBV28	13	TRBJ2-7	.	CASIRDRGYEQYF	TGTGCCAGCATCCGGGACAGGGGGTACGAGCAGTACTTC
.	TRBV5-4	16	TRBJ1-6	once	CASSEGGLTYNSPLHF	TGTGCCAGCAGTGAGGGGGGGCTGACCTATAATTCACCCCTCCACTTT
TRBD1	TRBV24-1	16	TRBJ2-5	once	CATSDTGTGPGETQYF	TGTGCCACCAGTGATACCGGGACAGGGCCCGGGGAGACCCAGTACTTC
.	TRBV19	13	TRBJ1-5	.	CASSTGTRQPQHF	TGTGCCAGTAGTACCGGGACAAGGCAGCCCCAGCATTTT
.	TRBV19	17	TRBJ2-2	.	CASSMRRQGGNTGELFF	TGTGCCAGTAGTATGAGAAGGCAGGGGGGGAACACCGGGGAGCTGTTTTTT
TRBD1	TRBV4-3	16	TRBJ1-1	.	CASSQDPGTGGTEAFF	TGCGCCAGCAGCCAAGATCCTGGGACAGGGGGCACTGAAGCTTTCTTT
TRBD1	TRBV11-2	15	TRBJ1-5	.	CASSSGDRGNQPQHF	TGTGCCAGCAGCTCAGGGGACAGGGGTAATCAGCCCCAGCATTTT
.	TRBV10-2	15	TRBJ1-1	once	CASSESEVGNTEAFF	TGCGCCAGCAGTGAGTCGGAGGTGGGGAACACTGAAGCTTTCTTT
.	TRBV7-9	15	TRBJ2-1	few	CASRYPGSSYNEQFF	TGTGCCAGCAGGTACCCGGGGAGCTCCTACAATGAGCAGTTCTTC
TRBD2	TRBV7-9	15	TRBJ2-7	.	CASSPGVAGRYEQYF	TGTGCCAGCAGCCCCGGAGTAGCGGGACGATACGAGCAGTACTTC
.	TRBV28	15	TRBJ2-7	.	CASSLSLLYGSEQYF	TGTGCCAGCAGTTTAAGCTTGTTGTACGGGTCCGAGCAGTACTTC
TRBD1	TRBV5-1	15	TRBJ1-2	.	CASSPPTGGASGYTF	TGCGCCAGCAGCCCACCGACAGGGGGCGCATCTGGCTACACCTTC
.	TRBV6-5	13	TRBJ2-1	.	CASSYPTGNEQFF	TGTGCCAGCAGTTATCCTACAGGTAACGAGCAGTTCTTC
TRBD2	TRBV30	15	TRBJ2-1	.	CAWRGTSGHQGEQFF	TGTGCCTGGAGGGGGACTAGCGGCCACCAAGGGGAGCAGTTCTTC
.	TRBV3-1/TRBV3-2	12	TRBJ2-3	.	CASSQPGGPGVF	TGTGCCAGCAGCCAACCGGGGGGCCCAGGGGTTTTT
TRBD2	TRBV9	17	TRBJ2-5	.	CASSVGSGGLYQETQYF	TGTGCCAGCAGCGTAGGTAGCGGGGGGCTGTACCAAGAGACCCAGTACTTC
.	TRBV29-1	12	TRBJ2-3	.	CSVVSGADTQYF	TGCAGCGTTGTTTCTGGAGCAGATACGCAGTATTTT
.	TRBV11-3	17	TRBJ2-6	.	CASSLLTRTAGANVLTF	TGTGCCAGCAGCTTACTGACTCGGACTGCAGGGGCCAACGTCCTGACTTTC
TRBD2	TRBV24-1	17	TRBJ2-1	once	CATSDHRASGYNNEQFF	TGTGCCACCAGTGATCATCGGGCTAGCGGTTATAACAATGAGCAGTTCTTC
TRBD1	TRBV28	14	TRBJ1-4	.	CASSSPGQVEKLFF	TGTGCCAGCAGTTCCCCCGGACAGGTCGAAAAACTGTTTTTT
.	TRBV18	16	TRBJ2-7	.	CASSLPTGQAYYEQYF	TGTGCCAGCTCACTCCCGACAGGCCAGGCTTACTACGAGCAGTACTTC